The 32 T cell receptor beta chains below come from one sample, sequenced in a study of Ad26.COV2.S vaccination and SARS-CoV-2 variants (dated by TCRdb to the early 2020s). According to the study, the label for this sample's treatment or condition signals: around 19 received Ad26.COV2.S at low or high dose, single or two shots; about five received placebo; per-sample allocation not given. Repertoires of vaccine and placebo recipients were sequenced from samples collected on day 63 after the first injection. Libraries were prepared through the immunoSEQ multiplex PCR assay. This immuneACCESS table, as held by TCRdb, lists in-frame sequences with V and J called but not all clones. Of the missing ones, under half trace to an unresolved V gene in checked studies; the others have no known cause. This sample comprises 380,000 or so clones, about 87% of them detected only once. The leading ten clones occupy around 6.4% of the sample.

The specimen was peripheral blood, collected in a trial of Ad26.COV2.S vaccine versus placebo. These receptors were taken from a person aged 18-65 years who received the Ad26.COV2.S COVID-19 vaccine or a placebo.

CDR3 coding DNA: TGTGCCAGCAGCGGGAGAATGGCCTACAATGAGCAGTTCTTC. Encoded protein: CASSGRMAYNEQFF. The V gene is TRBV28, the J gene TRBJ2-1, with D possibly TRBD2 on 6 matching bases. The CDR3 is 14 residues long. V was clipped by 6 bases and J by 2 bases, with 11 bases between them. CDR1 and CDR2 from the germline V gene are MDHEN and SYDVKM.

The J gene is TRBJ1-4, the V gene TRBV5-6; TRBD1 matches at 7 bases. This CDR3 has 17 residues. Trimming removed 0 bases from V and 6 bases from J; junction bases left unmatched: 11. Germline V CDR1 and CDR2: SGHDT, YYEEEE. The CDR3: CASSLAQGVLEDEKLFF. The CDR3 DNA reads as TGTGCCAGCAGCTTGGCGCAGGGGGTCTTGGAGGATGAAAAACTGTTTTTT.

The J gene is TRBJ1-5, the V gene TRBV5-6; 7 bases match TRBD1. The junction had 7 bases not matched to a gene; V was cut back by 4 bases and J by 6 bases. Germline loops: CDR1 SGHDT, CDR2 YYEEEE. CDR3 length: 14 residues. The CDR3 is CASSQGGAGQPQHF. In nucleotides, the CDR3 is TGTGCCAGCAGCCAAGGGGGCGCGGGTCAGCCCCAGCATTTT.

The V call is TRBV5-6, the J call TRBJ2-5, with 8 bases fitting TRBD1. Germline CDR1 is SGHDT and CDR2 is YYEEEE. The V segment lost 3 bases and the J segment 4 bases; nucleotides outside the gene matches: 2. The CDR3 has 13 residues. Here the CDR3 reads CASSWTGRETQYF. The CDR3 nucleotides read TGTGCCAGCAGCTGGACAGGGAGAGAGACCCAGTACTTC.

The chain uses TRBV9 and TRBJ2-5; 8 bases map to TRBD1. CDR3 length equals 16 residues. The germline gives CDR1 SGDLS, CDR2 YYNGEE. V shed 4 bases, J shed 5 bases, and the junction held 13 bases outside the gene matches. The CDR3 DNA reads TGTGCCAGCAGCCTAAGCCTAGGACAGGGTGGGGAGACCCAGTACTTC. This gives the protein CASSLSLGQGGETQYF.

J is TRBJ2-1 and V is TRBV28; TRBD1 aligns across 7 bases. Losses at the gene ends were 6 bases for V and 5 bases for J; bases not matched to a gene: 13. CDR3 length: 16 residues. The germline V gene has CDR1 MDHEN and CDR2 SYDVKM. CDR3 sequence reads: CASRGNRGRKNNEQFF. DNA for the CDR3: TGTGCCAGCAGAGGAAACAGGGGACGAAAAAACAATGAGCAGTTCTTC.

This sequence joins TRBV28 and TRBJ1-1; 8 bases agree with TRBD1. The J segment lost 1 base and the V segment lost 4 bases, leaving 5 bases of the junction unmatched. CDR3 length: 15 amino acids. The germline V gene has CDR1 MDHEN and CDR2 SYDVKM. CDR3 bases: TGTGCCAGCAGTTACCCCGGGACAGGGAACACTGAAGCTTTCTTT. Encoded protein: CASSYPGTGNTEAFF.

This clone has a handful of counts. The CDR3 loop reads CASRDERTGGYEQYF. The CDR3 nucleotides are TGTGCCAGCAGGGATGAGCGGACAGGGGGCTACGAGCAGTACTTC. This chain uses TRBV7-3 with TRBJ2-7, with 10 bases matching TRBD1. The CDR3 is 15 amino acids. Germline values: CDR1 SGHTA, CDR2 FQGTGA. The junction had 8 bases not matched to a gene; V was cut back by 6 bases and J by 3 bases.

The chain links TRBV19 to TRBJ1-5; D gene unclear. This CDR3 region has 14 residues. With 5 bases removed from V and 0 bases from J, the gap between germline ends came to 8 bases. Germline V gene data show CDR1 as LNHDA and CDR2 as SQIVND (reference sequence). The CDR3 protein is CASSESNSNQPQHF. CDR3 bases: TGTGCCAGTAGTGAGAGCAATAGCAATCAGCCCCAGCATTTT.

This chain joins TRBV7-3 and TRBJ1-4, with D tentatively TRBD1 (5 bases). CDR1 and CDR2 (germline): SGHTA, FQGTGA. This CDR3 is 15 amino acids long. Trimming stripped 2 bases from V and 7 bases from J, with 14 bases between. The CDR3 DNA reads as TGTGCCAGCAGCTTAGGGGGAGGGGATGGTGAAAAACTGTTTTTT. It specifies CASSLGGGDGEKLFF.

The J gene is TRBJ1-4, the V gene TRBV2, with 7 bases fitting TRBD1. This CDR3 contains 18 residues. The junction had 18 bases not matched to a gene; V was cut back by 5 bases and J by 6 bases. Germline loops: CDR1 SNHLY, CDR2 FYNNEI. The DNA for the CDR3 is TGTGCCAGCAGTTTCCCAAAGGGCCAGACAGGGTCGGATGAAAAACTGTTTTTT. As protein: CASSFPKGQTGSDEKLFF.

The genes are TRBV11-3 and TRBJ2-2, with unresolved D. Germline loops: CDR1 SGHNT, CDR2 YENEEA. There are 14 residues in the CDR3. Trimming took off 4 bases at V and 6 bases at J, with 12 bases between the two ends. The CDR3 protein is CASSSRVGPGELFF. CDR3 DNA: TGTGCCAGCAGCTCCCGCGTAGGTCCCGGGGAGCTGTTTTTT.

This sequence joins TRBV6-5 and TRBJ1-5; no definite D call. Germline V gives CDR1 MNHEY, CDR2 SVGAGI. The CDR3 runs 14 residues. Deletions cut 6 bases from V and 1 base from J, with 10 bases between. The CDR3 DNA reads as TGTGCCAGCAGCCAGGTCCAAAGCAATCAGCCCCAGCATTTT. Translation: CASSQVQSNQPQHF.

The table lists this clone with a count of one. The V call is TRBV7-9, the J call TRBJ2-5; D unclear. Germline CDR1 SEHNR, CDR2 FQNEAQ (reference sequence). The CDR3 spans 15 residues. Trimming left V 0 bases short and J 2 bases short, with 10 bases between. The CDR3 nucleotides read TGTGCCAGCAGCTTAGCCGCAGGTATACAAGAGACCCAGTACTTC. Protein sequence: CASSLAAGIQETQYF. Drawing the rest from reference TRBV7-9 and TRBJ2-5, the complete variable domain is DTGVSQNPRHKITKRGQNVTFRCDPISEHNRLYWYRQTLGQGPEFLTYFQNEAQLEKSRLLSDRFSAERPKGSFSTLEIQRTEQGDSAMYLCASSLAAGIQETQYFGPGTRLLVL.

The V call is TRBV15, the J call TRBJ1-5; tentative D call: TRBD1 (6 bases). This CDR3 contains 13 residues. CDR1 and CDR2 from the germline V gene are LNHNV and YYDKDF (reference sequence). Trimming stripped 6 bases from V and 3 bases from J, with 9 bases between. CDR3 coding DNA: TGTGCCACCAGGGACAGTCTCAATCAGCCCCAGCATTTT. This codes for CATRDSLNQPQHF. Drawing the rest from reference TRBV15 and TRBJ1-5, the complete variable domain is DAMVIQNPRYQVTQFGKPVTLSCSQTLNHNVMYWYQQKSSQAPKLLFHYYDKDFNNEADTPDNFQSRRPNTSFCFLDIRSPGLGDTAMYLCATRDSLNQPQHFGDGTRLSIL.

The rearrangement links TRBV5-5 to TRBJ2-2; unclear D gene. The CDR3 loop spans 13 amino acids. In germline, CDR1 is SGHKS, CDR2 YYEKEE (reference sequence). Trimming pared 4 bases from V and 3 bases from J, leaving 7 bases between. CDR3 region: CASSLGYTGELFF. In DNA form, the CDR3 reads TGTGCCAGCAGCCTGGGGTACACCGGGGAGCTGTTTTTT. The full variable domain, with the rest looked up from reference TRBV5-5 and TRBJ2-2, is DAGVTQSPTHLIKTRGQQVTLRCSPISGHKSVSWYQQVLGQGPQFIFQYYEKEERGRGNFPDRFSARQFPNYSSELNVNALLLGDSALYLCASSLGYTGELFFGEGSRLTVL.

This clone has only one observation. The chain recombines TRBV7-8 with TRBJ1-2; D unresolved. Trimming shortened V by 2 bases and J by 7 bases, and 17 bases separated the two germline ends. There are 15 residues in the CDR3. Germline CDR1 reads SGHVS; CDR2 reads FQNEAQ. This chain's CDR3 is CASSLYEGVSSGYTF. The DNA of the CDR3 is TGTGCCAGCAGCTTATATGAGGGAGTGAGTAGTGGCTACACCTTC.

This CDR3 reads CATSGGTDSYNEQFF. For the CDR3, the DNA is TGTGCCACCAGCGGTGGGACAGACTCCTACAATGAGCAGTTCTTC. This chain links TRBV15 with TRBJ2-1, with 7 bases identical to TRBD1. CDR3 length equals 15 residues. V dropped 5 bases and J dropped 0; count of bases not matched to a gene: 4. Per the germline V gene, CDR1 is LNHNV and CDR2 is YYDKDF (reference sequence).

The chain has TRBV15 and TRBJ2-3, with 11 bases lining up with TRBD1. CDR1 is LNHNV and CDR2 is YYDKDF in the germline V gene (reference sequence). The CDR3 is 15 residues long. V lost 1 base and J lost 8; bases outside the gene matches: 5. The DNA of the CDR3 is TGTGCCACCAGCAGAGGGGACAGGGGGGAAGGTACGCAGTATTTT. Translation: CATSRGDRGEGTQYF.

The V and J genes are TRBV6-2 or TRBV6-3 and TRBJ1-2; 7 positions match TRBD1. This CDR3 is 17 amino acids long. CDR1 is MNHEY and CDR2 is SVGEGT in the germline V gene. The V segment lost 2 bases and the J segment 3 bases; nucleotides outside the gene matches: 12. CDR3 sequence (DNA): TGTGCCAGCAGTTACAGGGGGCGCGCCTTAAAGGACTATGGCTACACCTTC. This gives the protein CASSYRGRALKDYGYTF.

This chain uses TRBV6-5 with TRBJ2-2; D unresolved. This CDR3 is 15 amino acids long. The V end lost 6 bases, the J end lost 6 bases, and 17 bases lay between the germline ends. Germline V gene data show CDR1 as MNHEY and CDR2 as SVGAGI. In nucleotides, the CDR3 is TGTGCCAGCAGCCTACGTGGGTTGGCTGCCGGGGAGCTGTTTTTT. Protein: CASSLRGLAAGELFF.

This chain connects TRBV6-6 to TRBJ2-7; D gene ambiguous. The length of the CDR3 is 13 residues. The germline gives CDR1 MNHNY, CDR2 SVGAGI (reference sequence). V lost 3 bases, J lost 0 bases, and 6 bases lay in between. CDR3 sequence (DNA): TGTGCCAGCAGTTATAGGGACTCCTACGAGCAGTACTTC. It yields the protein CASSYRDSYEQYF.

The genes are TRBV5-7 and TRBJ1-1; D is undetermined. TRBV5-7 is treated as an ORF (open reading frame) with a function not yet certain. The CDR3 spans 15 residues. V was clipped by 4 bases and J by 0 bases, with 13 bases between them. In DNA, the CDR3 is TGTGCCAGCAGCCTGGGGTTACAGATGAACACTGAAGCTTTCTTT. This translates into CASSLGLQMNTEAFF.

The genes are TRBV4-3 and TRBJ1-2; no clear D. Trimming took off 0 bases at V and 4 bases at J, with 12 bases between the two ends. The CDR3 consists of 15 residues. Germline lookup yields CDR1 LGHNA and CDR2 YSLEER. The CDR3 DNA is TGCGCCAGCAGCCAAGACAGCCCCTTCGTCTATGGCTACACCTTC. Encoded protein: CASSQDSPFVYGYTF.

This rearrangement joins TRBV5-5 to TRBJ1-5, with 11 bases that match TRBD1. CDR3 size: 15 residues. The trim removed 5 bases at V and 7 bases at J, leaving 8 bases unmatched. Germline assignment: CDR1 SGHKS and CDR2 YYEKEE (reference sequence). CDR3 DNA sequence: TGTGCCAGCAGTTATAGGACAGGGGGCTGGCAGCCCCAGCATTTT. Its protein product is CASSYRTGGWQPQHF.

The V gene is TRBV7-3, the J gene TRBJ2-2, with 10 bases that match TRBD2. This CDR3 spans 15 amino acids. Germline CDR1 SGHTA, CDR2 FQGTGA. The J segment lost 3 bases and the V segment lost 6 bases, leaving 4 bases of the junction unmatched. The CDR3 region has the DNA TGTGCCAGCAGTTCTAGCGGGAGTGACACCGGGGAGCTGTTTTTT. Amino acids: CASSSSGSDTGELFF.

In its sample, this clone was seen once. The V call is TRBV5-5, the J call TRBJ2-7; D is ambiguous. This CDR3 has 14 amino acids. CDR1 and CDR2 (germline): SGHKS, YYEKEE (reference sequence). V gave up 1 base and J gave up 2 bases, with 10 bases separating them. CDR3 residues: CASSLLQRTYEQYF. The CDR3 DNA reads TGTGCCAGCAGCTTGTTACAGCGCACCTACGAGCAGTACTTC.

This chain connects TRBV7-2 to TRBJ2-7; tentatively, D is TRBD1 (6 bases). The CDR3 runs to 14 residues. V lost 4 bases, J lost 0 bases, and 10 bases lay in between. Germline V gives CDR1 SGHTA, CDR2 FQGNSA. The CDR3 spells CASSSTGSSYEQYF. The CDR3 DNA follows: TGTGCCAGCAGCTCCACAGGGAGCTCCTACGAGCAGTACTTC.

V is TRBV28 and J is TRBJ1-2; a weak D match, TRBD1 (6 bases). Deletions cut 6 bases from V and 2 bases from J, with 10 bases between. CDR1 MDHEN and CDR2 SYDVKM come from the germline V gene. The length of the CDR3 is 13 residues. The CDR3 loop is CASSPGQNYGYTF. In DNA form, the CDR3 reads TGTGCCAGCAGCCCCGGACAGAACTATGGCTACACCTTC.

This clone appeared a few times. The chain uses TRBV6-2 or TRBV6-3 and TRBJ2-3; a weak D match, TRBD1 (6 bases). The CDR3 has 16 residues. Germline assignment: CDR1 MNHEY and CDR2 SVGEGT. V was clipped by 2 bases and J by 4 bases, with 16 bases between them. Written as DNA, the CDR3 is TGTGCCAGCAGTTACCCCGAGGACAGCCCCCCAGATACGCAGTATTTT. Amino acid sequence: CASSYPEDSPPDTQYF.

This clone has a handful of counts. The chain recombines TRBV27 with TRBJ1-1; TRBD1 agrees at 7 bases. CDR1 is MNHEY, CDR2 SMNVEV, per germline (reference sequence). V shed 6 bases, J shed 6 bases, and the junction held 13 bases outside the gene matches. The CDR3 consists of 15 residues. The CDR3 protein is CASRLYETGAPEAFF. As DNA, the CDR3 is TGTGCCAGCAGACTATACGAAACAGGGGCACCTGAAGCTTTCTTT.

The J gene is TRBJ2-5, the V gene TRBV19; 8 bases map to TRBD1. Unmatched junction bases numbered 6, after V lost 4 bases and J lost 2 bases. The CDR3 loop spans 15 amino acids. Germline CDR1 LNHDA, CDR2 SQIVND (reference sequence). This CDR3 is CASSRRQGWQETQYF. The CDR3 DNA is TGTGCCAGTAGTAGACGACAGGGGTGGCAAGAGACCCAGTACTTC. Filled out from reference TRBV19 and TRBJ2-5, the complete variable domain reads DGGITQSPKYLFRKEGQNVTLSCEQNLNHDAMYWYRQDPGQGLRLIYYSQIVNDFQKGDIAEGYSVSREKKESFPLTVTSAQKNPTAFYLCASSRRQGWQETQYFGPGTRLLVL.